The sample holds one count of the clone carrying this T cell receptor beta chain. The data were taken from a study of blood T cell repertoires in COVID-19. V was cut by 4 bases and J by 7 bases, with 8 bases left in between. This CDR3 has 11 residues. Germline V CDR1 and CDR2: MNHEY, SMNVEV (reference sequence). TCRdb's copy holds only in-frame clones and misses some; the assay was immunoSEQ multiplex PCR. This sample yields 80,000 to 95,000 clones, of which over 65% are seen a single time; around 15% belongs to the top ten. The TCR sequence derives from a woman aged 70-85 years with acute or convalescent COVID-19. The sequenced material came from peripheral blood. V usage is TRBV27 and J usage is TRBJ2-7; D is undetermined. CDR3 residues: CASSSLGEQYV. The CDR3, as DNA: TGTGCCAGCAGTTCCCTCGGGGAGCAGTACGTC.